This TCR beta chain emerged from a study of blood T cell repertoires in COVID-19. Repertoires were generated with immunoSEQ multiplex PCR, while TCRdb's copy carries only in-frame clones and drops some. The sample carries a few hundred thousand clones, 80% to 90% recorded once. In germline, CDR1 is SGHNT, CDR2 YYREEE (reference sequence). The CDR3 loop spans 14 amino acids. V lost 5 bases to trimming and J lost 8 bases, with 16 bases between them. The origin of this receptor is a woman aged 40 to 49 who had recovered from COVID-19. The specimen was peripheral blood. This sequence joins TRBV5-4 and TRBJ1-4, with D possibly matching TRBD1 (5 bases). For the CDR3, the DNA is TGTGCCAGCAGACAGACACAGGTTTCGGAAAAACTGTTTTTT. Translating gives CASRQTQVSEKLFF.